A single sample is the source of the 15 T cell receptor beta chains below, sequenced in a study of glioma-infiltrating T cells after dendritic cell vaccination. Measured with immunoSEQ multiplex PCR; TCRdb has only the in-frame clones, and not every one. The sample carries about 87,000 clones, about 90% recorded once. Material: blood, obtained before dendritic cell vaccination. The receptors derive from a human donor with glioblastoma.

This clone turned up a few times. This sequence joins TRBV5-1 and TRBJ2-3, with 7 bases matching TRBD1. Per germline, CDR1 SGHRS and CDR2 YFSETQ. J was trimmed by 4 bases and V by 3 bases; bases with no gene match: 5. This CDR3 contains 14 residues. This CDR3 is CASSSYRGSDTQYF. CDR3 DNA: TGCGCCAGCAGCTCGTACAGGGGTTCAGATACGCAGTATTTT.

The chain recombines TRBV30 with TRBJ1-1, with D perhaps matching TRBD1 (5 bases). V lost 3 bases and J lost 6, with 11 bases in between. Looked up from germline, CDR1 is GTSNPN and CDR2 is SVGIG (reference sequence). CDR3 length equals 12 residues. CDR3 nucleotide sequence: TGTGCCTGGAGCGCCAGGGTCGCTGAAGCTTTCTTT. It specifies CAWSARVAEAFF.

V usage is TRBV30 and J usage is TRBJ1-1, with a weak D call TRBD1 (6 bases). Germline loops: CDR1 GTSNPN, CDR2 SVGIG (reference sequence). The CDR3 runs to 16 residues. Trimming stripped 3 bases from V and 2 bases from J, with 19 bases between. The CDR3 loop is CAWSQGGLGSNTEAFF. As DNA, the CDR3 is TGTGCCTGGAGCCAAGGGGGTCTAGGTTCCAACACTGAAGCTTTCTTT.

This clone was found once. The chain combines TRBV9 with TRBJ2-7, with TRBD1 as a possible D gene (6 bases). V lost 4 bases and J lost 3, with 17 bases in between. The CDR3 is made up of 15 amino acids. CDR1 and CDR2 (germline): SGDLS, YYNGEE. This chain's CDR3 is CASSPRAQGGYEQYF. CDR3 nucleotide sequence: TGTGCCAGCAGCCCCCGGGCCCAAGGGGGCTACGAGCAGTACTTC. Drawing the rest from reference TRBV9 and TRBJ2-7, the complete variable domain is DSGVTQTPKHLITATGQRVTLRCSPRSGDLSVYWYQQSLDQGLQFLIQYYNGEERAKGNILERFSAQQFPDLHSELNLSSLELGDSALYFCASSPRAQGGYEQYFGPGTRLTVT.

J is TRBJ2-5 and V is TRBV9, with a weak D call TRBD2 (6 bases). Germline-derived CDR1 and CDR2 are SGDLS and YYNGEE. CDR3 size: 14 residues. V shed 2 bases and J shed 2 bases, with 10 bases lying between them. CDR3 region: CASSVGGVQETQYF. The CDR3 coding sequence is TGTGCCAGCAGCGTGGGGGGTGTGCAAGAGACCCAGTACTTC.

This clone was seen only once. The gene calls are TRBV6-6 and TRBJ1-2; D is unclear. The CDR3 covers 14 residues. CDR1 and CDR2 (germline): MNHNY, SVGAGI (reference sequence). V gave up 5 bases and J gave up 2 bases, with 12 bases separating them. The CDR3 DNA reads TGTGCCAGCAGTCGAGCTGGCGGGAACTATGGCTACACCTTC. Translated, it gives CASSRAGGNYGYTF.

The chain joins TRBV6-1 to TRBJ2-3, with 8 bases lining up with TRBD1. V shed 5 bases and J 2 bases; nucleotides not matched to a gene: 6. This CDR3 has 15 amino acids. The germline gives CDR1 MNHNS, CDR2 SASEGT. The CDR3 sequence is CASSFTGGLTDTQYF. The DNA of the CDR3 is TGTGCCAGCAGTTTCACAGGGGGACTCACAGATACGCAGTATTTT.

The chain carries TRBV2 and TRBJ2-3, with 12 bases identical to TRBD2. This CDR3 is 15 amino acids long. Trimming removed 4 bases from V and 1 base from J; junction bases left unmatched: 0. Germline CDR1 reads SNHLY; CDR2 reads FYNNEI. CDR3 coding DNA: TGTGCCAGCAGTGGACTAGCGGGGGGCACAGATACGCAGTATTTT. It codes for CASSGLAGGTDTQYF. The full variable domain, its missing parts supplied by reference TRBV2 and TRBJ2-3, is EPEVTQTPSHQVTQMGQEVILRCVPISNHLYFYWYRQILGQKVEFLVSFYNNEISEKSEIFDDQFSVERPDGSNFTLKIRSTKLEDSAMYFCASSGLAGGTDTQYFGPGTRLTVL.

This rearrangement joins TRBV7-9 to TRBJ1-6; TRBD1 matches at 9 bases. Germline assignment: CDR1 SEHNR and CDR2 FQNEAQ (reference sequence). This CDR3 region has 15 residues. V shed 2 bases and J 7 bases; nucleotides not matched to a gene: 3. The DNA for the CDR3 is TGTGCCAGCAGCTTATGGACAGGGGACAATTCACCCCTCCACTTT. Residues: CASSLWTGDNSPLHF.

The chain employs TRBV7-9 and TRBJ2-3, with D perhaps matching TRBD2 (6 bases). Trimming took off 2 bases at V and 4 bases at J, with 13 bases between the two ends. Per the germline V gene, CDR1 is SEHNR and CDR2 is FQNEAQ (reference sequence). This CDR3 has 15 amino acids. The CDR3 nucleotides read TGTGCCAGCAGCTTAAGGAGGGGTGGCCCAGATACGCAGTATTTT. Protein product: CASSLRRGGPDTQYF.

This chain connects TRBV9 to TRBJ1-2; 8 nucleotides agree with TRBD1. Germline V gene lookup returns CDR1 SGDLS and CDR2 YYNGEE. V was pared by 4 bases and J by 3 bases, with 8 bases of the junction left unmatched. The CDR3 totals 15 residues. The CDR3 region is CASSTDRGSYYGYTF. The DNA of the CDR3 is TGTGCCAGCAGCACCGACAGGGGATCCTACTATGGCTACACCTTC.

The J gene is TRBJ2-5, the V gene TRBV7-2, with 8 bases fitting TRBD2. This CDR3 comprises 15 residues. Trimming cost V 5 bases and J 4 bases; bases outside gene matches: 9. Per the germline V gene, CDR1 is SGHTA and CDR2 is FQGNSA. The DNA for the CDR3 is TGTGCCAGCAGCATCGGCCTAGCGGGCCGAGAGACCCAGTACTTC. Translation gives CASSIGLAGRETQYF.

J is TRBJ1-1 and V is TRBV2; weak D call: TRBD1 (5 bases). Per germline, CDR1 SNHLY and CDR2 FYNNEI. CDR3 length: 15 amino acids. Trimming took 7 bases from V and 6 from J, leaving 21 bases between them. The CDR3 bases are TGTGCCAGCAAGATCGGGGGGGGTGGTAAGCCTGAAGCTTTCTTT. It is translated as CASKIGGGGKPEAFF.

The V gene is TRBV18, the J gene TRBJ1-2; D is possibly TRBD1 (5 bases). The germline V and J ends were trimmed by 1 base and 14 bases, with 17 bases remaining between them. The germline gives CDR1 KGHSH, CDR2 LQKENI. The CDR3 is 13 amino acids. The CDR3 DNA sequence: TGTGCCAGCTCACCACAGCACCGGGACTCCAGGACCTTC. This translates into CASSPQHRDSRTF.

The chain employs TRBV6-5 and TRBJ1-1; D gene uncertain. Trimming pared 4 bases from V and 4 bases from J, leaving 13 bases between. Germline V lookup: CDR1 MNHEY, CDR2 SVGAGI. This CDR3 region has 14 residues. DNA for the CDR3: TGTGCCAGCAGTTCGACACTTTCGGTCACTGAAGCTTTCTTT. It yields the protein CASSSTLSVTEAFF.